The following is a T cell receptor beta chain sequence with its context. Its target is not known. TCRB transcripts that were expressed got sequenced, as all of the isolated RNA had been reverse transcribed. The assay was immunoSEQ multiplex PCR, and TCRdb's table has in-frame clones only and misses some. Here the sample spans under 150,000 clones, roughly 10% being singletons. The sample is drawn from a study of beta chain features in type 1 diabetes. Germline-derived CDR1 and CDR2 are MDHEN and SYDVKM. The CDR3 length is 13 residues. Trimming cost V 7 bases and J 10 bases; bases outside gene matches: 9. Study-level points and caveats: Shorter templates might be favored by PCR, and equally so in patients and in controls. All four CD4+ subsets of Type 1 diabetes patients contained TCRB CDR3s that were moderately but significantly shorter. A definitive answer on HLA type influencing TCRB rearrangement was not reached here. The study found that naive, central memory and Treg TCRB repertoires appeared more similar in patients than in healthy donors.

The clonotype comes from a man aged 25-45 years with type 1 diabetes. The chain couples TRBV28 to TRBJ1-1, with 10 positions matching TRBD1. The sequenced sample was central memory CD4+ T cells from blood. The CDR3 DNA is TGTGCCAGCACCCTGGGACAGGGGCTTGTAGCTTTCTTT. Translation: CASTLGQGLVAFF.